The present T cell receptor (beta chain) was sequenced within a study of T cells in Graves' hyperthyroidism and ophthalmopathy. Overall study context: Sampling of peripheral blood happened at initial diagnosis, prior to any treatment. Study conclusions and caveats: The model identified upcoming ophthalmopathy a median roughly 6 months ahead of onset.

This clonotype has a count of ten or more. Its specificity is not known. CDR1 is MNHEY and CDR2 is SVGAGI in the germline V gene. V trimming: 4 bases; J trimming: 5 bases; junction bases outside the gene matches: 7. The CDR3 totals 15 residues. RNA transcripts gave rise to amplified TCR beta CDR3 regions. HTBI primers were employed in a first-round RT-PCR of the TCR CDR3. TCRdb reprocessed the multiplex PCR reads with MiXCR, giving one entry per CDR3 protein. The data show 360,000 or so distinct CDR3 sequences, with less than 20% seen just once and about 16% held by the top ten. PBMCs came from 9 to 10 ml fresh peripheral blood.

Sequenced material: blood. The sequence derives from a woman between 35 and 50 years old with Graves' ophthalmopathy. The gene calls are TRBV6-5 and TRBJ2-5, with 10 bases lining up with TRBD1. The CDR3 DNA follows: TGTGCCAGCAGTTCCCGGGACAGGGGTTTGGAGACCCAGTACTTC. Translating gives CASSSRDRGLETQYF.